Following are 13 T cell receptor beta chains from one sample sequenced in a study of shared clonotypes between healthy human individuals. Generated by immunoSEQ multiplex PCR, the TCRdb table keeps only in-frame clones and is missing some. The table has 600,000 to 750,000 clones, 55% to 75% seen once. The sequenced sample was memory CD4+ T cells sorted from blood. Subset reported: CD45RA-negative fraction. These receptors came from a woman between 25 and 40 years old in good health.

The V and J genes are TRBV29-1 and TRBJ2-7; TRBD2 agrees at 9 bases. V lost 5 bases, J lost 8 bases, and 7 bases stayed unmatched. This CDR3 has 12 amino acids. Germline assignment: CDR1 SQVTM and CDR2 ANQGSEA. DNA for the CDR3: TGCAGCGTTTTGGCTAGCGGGAACCAGCAGTACTTC. It specifies CSVLASGNQQYF.

This clone was observed a single time. The chain is built from TRBV29-1 and TRBJ2-5, with a possible D match to TRBD1 (7 bases). The CDR3 covers 14 residues. Germline V CDR1 and CDR2: SQVTM, ANQGSEA. V was trimmed by 6 bases and J by 5 bases, leaving 19 bases between them. Written as DNA, the CDR3 is TGCAGCGTCTACGGACAGGCGGAGGGTGAGACCCAGTACTTC. It codes for CSVYGQAEGETQYF.

This chain uses TRBV18 with TRBJ1-4; 8 nucleotides agree with TRBD1. Trimming at V came to 5 bases and at J to 6 bases, leaving 8 bases not matched to a gene. Germline V gene data show CDR1 as KGHSH and CDR2 as LQKENI. The CDR3 sequence is 15 residues long. The chain's CDR3 is CASSYRTGFDEKLFF. In nucleotides, the CDR3 is TGTGCCAGCTCATATCGGACAGGGTTTGATGAAAAACTGTTTTTT.

This clone appeared a few times. This rearrangement joins TRBV5-6 to TRBJ2-7, with TRBD1 matching 9 bases. The V and J ends lost 4 bases and 4 bases, in that order; junction bases with no gene match: 6. Germline assignment: CDR1 SGHDT and CDR2 YYEEEE. The CDR3 runs to 14 residues. The CDR3 sequence: CASSHPGQGYEQYF. In nucleotides, the CDR3 is TGTGCCAGCAGCCATCCGGGACAGGGATACGAGCAGTACTTC.

This clone appeared a few times. The chain employs TRBV5-1 and TRBJ2-7, with 7 bases lining up with TRBD2. Germline trimming cut 1 base from V and 2 bases from J; bases unmatched to any gene: 3. CDR1 is SGHRS, CDR2 YFSETQ, per germline. CDR3 size: 14 residues. The CDR3 DNA follows: TGCGCCAGCAGCTTGCACAGCGGGGCCTACGAGCAGTACTTC. Its protein product is CASSLHSGAYEQYF. The variable domain in full, with the rest retrieved from reference TRBV5-1 and TRBJ2-7, is KAGVTQTPRYLIKTRGQQVTLSCSPISGHRSVSWYQQTPGQGLQFLFEYFSETQRNKGNFPGRFSGRQFSNSRSEMNVSTLELGDSALYLCASSLHSGAYEQYFGPGTRLTVT.

V gene TRBV28 combines with J gene TRBJ1-5, with D possibly TRBD1 on 5 matching bases. Germline V lookup: CDR1 MDHEN, CDR2 SYDVKM. V was trimmed by 5 bases and J by 0 bases, leaving 8 bases between them. The CDR3 consists of 14 residues. Here the CDR3 DNA reads TGTGCCAGCAGTATAGACAGTAGCAATCAGCCCCAGCATTTT. Its translation: CASSIDSSNQPQHF. Using reference TRBV28 and TRBJ1-5 for the parts outside the CDR3, the full variable domain is DVKVTQSSRYLVKRTGEKVFLECVQDMDHENMFWYRQDPGLGLRLIYFSYDVKMKEKGDIPEGYSVSREKKERFSLILESASTNQTSMYLCASSIDSSNQPQHFGDGTRLSIL.

J is TRBJ2-3 and V is TRBV7-9; no reliable D call. CDR3 size: 15 residues. In germline, CDR1 is SEHNR, CDR2 FQNEAQ (reference sequence). Trimming took off 3 bases at V and 0 bases at J, with 10 bases between the two ends. The CDR3, as DNA: TGTGCCAGCAGCTTTTCCGCAGGCAGCACAGATACGCAGTATTTT. Translating it yields CASSFSAGSTDTQYF.

The V call is TRBV10-3, the J call TRBJ2-5; D unclear. Near its end, the DNA agrees better with TRBJ2-7, so the J call may be wrong. Germline V lookup: CDR1 ENHRY, CDR2 SYGVKD. The CDR3 extends over 13 amino acids. As DNA, the CDR3 is TGTGCCATCAGTGAAGCAGGCTCCTACGAGCAGTACTTC. It yields the protein CAISEAGSYEQYF.

The chain employs TRBV29-1 and TRBJ1-2; no firm D call. CDR1 is SQVTM and CDR2 is ANQGSEA in the germline V gene. This CDR3 has 13 residues. V lost 8 bases and J 2 bases, leaving 15 bases between the germline ends. The CDR3 reads CSSLGGGNYGYTF. In nucleotides, the CDR3 is TGCAGCTCCCTGGGCGGAGGGAACTATGGCTACACCTTC. Complete variable domain (other parts from reference TRBV29-1 and TRBJ1-2): SAVISQKPSRDICQRGTSLTIQCQVDSQVTMMFWYRQQPGQSLTLIATANQGSEATYESGFVIDKFPISRPNLTFSTLTVSNMSPEDSSIYLCSSLGGGNYGYTFGSGTRLTVV.

The chain combines TRBV2 with TRBJ1-4; 9 nucleotides line up with TRBD1. The CDR3 is 16 residues long. V lost 2 bases, J lost 4 bases, and 5 bases stayed unmatched. In germline, CDR1 is SNHLY, CDR2 FYNNEI. Written as DNA, the CDR3 is TGTGCCAGCAGTGAATTGGGACAGGGTATTAATGAAAAACTGTTTTTT. Translating gives CASSELGQGINEKLFF.

There are a few counts of this clone. This chain connects TRBV30 to TRBJ2-7; 9 positions agree with TRBD1. This CDR3 region has 14 residues. The germline gives CDR1 GTSNPN, CDR2 SVGIG (reference sequence). Unmatched junction bases numbered 6, after V lost 4 bases and J lost 2 bases. CDR3 sequence: CAWIARDRAYEQYF. As DNA, the CDR3 is TGTGCCTGGATCGCCCGGGACAGGGCCTACGAGCAGTACTTC.

V usage is TRBV28 and J usage is TRBJ2-5; a possible D gene is TRBD2 (5 bases). V lost 4 bases and J 7 bases, leaving 16 bases between the germline ends. The germline gives CDR1 MDHEN, CDR2 SYDVKM. This CDR3 region has 14 residues. CDR3 nucleotides: TGTGCCAGCAGTTCAAGCGGCTCCCGTGGGACCCAGTACTTC. It specifies CASSSSGSRGTQYF. Full variable domain (rest looked up from reference TRBV28 and TRBJ2-5): DVKVTQSSRYLVKRTGEKVFLECVQDMDHENMFWYRQDPGLGLRLIYFSYDVKMKEKGDIPEGYSVSREKKERFSLILESASTNQTSMYLCASSSSGSRGTQYFGPGTRLLVL.

The chain combines TRBV7-2 with TRBJ1-1; 9 nucleotides match TRBD1. Germline CDR1 SGHTA, CDR2 FQGNSA. This CDR3 contains 16 residues. Trimming cost V 6 bases and J 5 bases; bases outside gene matches: 13. The CDR3 DNA reads as TGTGCCAGCAGTCGTCGCACCGGGACAGGGTTTACTGAAGCTTTCTTT. Translated: CASSRRTGTGFTEAFF. Looking up the rest from reference TRBV7-2 and TRBJ1-1 gives the full variable domain: GAGVSQSPSNKVTEKGKDVELRCDPISGHTALYWYRQSLGQGLEFLIYFQGNSAPDKSGLPSDRFSAERTGGSVSTLTIQRTQQEDSAVYLCASSRRTGTGFTEAFFGQGTRLTVV.